The next 3 T cell receptor beta chains were all read from a single sample in a study of blood T cells in healthy people across ages. A sample-barcoded 5' primer and a J-beta primer mix were used in a second PCR of about 7 to 11 cycles. MiXCR, applied by TCRdb to the 5' RACE reads, yields one record per CDR3 protein. Among 1 million or so distinct CDR3 sequences listed, under 30% were seen once. The data also belong to a second study, concerning T cells of mothers and their children.

The material sequenced was blood. The receptors come from a girl aged 2 to 9 in good health.

This clonotype turned up a few times. The rearrangement links TRBV12-3 or TRBV12-4 to TRBJ1-2; weak D call: TRBD1 (5 bases). The length of the CDR3 is 12 residues. In nucleotides, the CDR3 is TGTGCTTCGAAAGGGGTTAACTATGGCTACACCTTC. This translates into CASKGVNYGYTF.

The chain's CDR3 is CASRPPLGAFF. CDR3 nucleotide sequence: TGTGCCAGCAGGCCTCCCTTGGGAGCTTTCTTT. The chain uses TRBV6-1 and TRBJ1-1; D unclear. Germline V lookup: CDR1 MNHNS, CDR2 SASEGT. The CDR3 length is 11 residues. The V end lost 6 bases, the J end lost 10 bases, and 12 bases lay between the germline ends.

A remark on this clonotype: Given a much more abundant clone one base away, this may be a read error. The rearrangement uses TRBV29-1 and TRBJ2-5, with no clear D. Germline CDR1 is SQVTM and CDR2 is ANQGSEA. V was cut by 5 bases and J by 0 bases, with 10 bases left in between. The CDR3 consists of 13 residues. The CDR3 region has the DNA TGCAGCGTTCGTCAATTTCACCAAGAGACCCAGTACTTC. This translates into CSVRQFHQETQYF.